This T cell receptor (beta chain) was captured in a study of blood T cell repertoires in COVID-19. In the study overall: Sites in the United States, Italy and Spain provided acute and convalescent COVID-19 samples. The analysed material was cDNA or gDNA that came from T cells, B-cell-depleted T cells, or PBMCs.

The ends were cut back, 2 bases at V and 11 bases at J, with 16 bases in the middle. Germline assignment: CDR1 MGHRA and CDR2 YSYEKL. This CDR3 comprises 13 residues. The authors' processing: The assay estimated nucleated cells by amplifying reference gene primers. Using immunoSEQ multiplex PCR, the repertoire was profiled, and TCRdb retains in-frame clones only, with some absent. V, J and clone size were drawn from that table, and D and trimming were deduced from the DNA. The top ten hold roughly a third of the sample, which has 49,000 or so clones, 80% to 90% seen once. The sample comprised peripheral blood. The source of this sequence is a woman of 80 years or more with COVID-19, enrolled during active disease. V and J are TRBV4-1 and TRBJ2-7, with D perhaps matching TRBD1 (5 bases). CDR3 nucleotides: TGCGCCAGCAGCCAACAATTGGGTTTAGGGGAGTACTTC. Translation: CASSQQLGLGEYF.